This T cell receptor beta chain was sequenced during a study of T-cell reconstitution after alpha-beta-depleted transplantation in children. V gave up 0 bases and J gave up 7 bases, with 14 bases separating them. Germline V gene lookup returns CDR1 SGHDT and CDR2 YYEEEE. The length of the CDR3 is 15 residues. Unique molecular identifiers featured in how the TCRbeta library was prepared. TCRdb re-derived calls from the PCR reads in MiXCR, one entry per CDR3 protein. In the table there are about 540,000 distinct CDR3 sequences, about a sixth of which are singletons. This clonotype was counted only a few times.

V gene TRBV5-6 combines with J gene TRBJ2-4; D possibly corresponds to TRBD2 (5 bases). The clonotype was recovered from a human donor who donated a stem cell graft to a child with acute lymphoblastic leukemia. Here the sequenced sample was PBMCs from the stem cell graft donor, taken from the stem cell graft. The CDR3 nucleotides read TGTGCCAGCAGCTTGGAGGCACTAGTTAAGAACATTCAGTACTTC. Translating it yields CASSLEALVKNIQYF.